Listed here are 28 T cell receptor beta chains from one sample, sequenced in a study of blood T cell repertoires in COVID-19. The assay was immunoSEQ multiplex PCR, and TCRdb's table has in-frame clones only and misses some. Found here are 300,000 to 450,000 clones, 80% to 90% of them singletons; the top ten hold approximately 1%. The sequenced sample was PBMCs or T cells enriched from blood (not recorded which). Source of these receptors: a man in his late teens or twenties who had recovered from COVID-19.

The chain carries TRBV28 and TRBJ1-1, with D hard to call. The germline CDR1 and CDR2 sequences are MDHEN and SYDVKM. Deletions cut 6 bases from V and 1 base from J, with 9 bases between. This CDR3 region has 13 residues. CDR3 region: CASSPTWNTEAFF. The CDR3 coding sequence is TGTGCCAGCAGCCCAACTTGGAACACTGAAGCTTTCTTT.

V and J are TRBV5-6 and TRBJ2-7; the D is unclear. The CDR3 spans 11 residues. Trimming shortened V by 4 bases and J by 2 bases, and 4 bases separated the two germline ends. The germline V gene encodes CDR1 SGHDT and CDR2 YYEEEE. CDR3 nucleotide sequence: TGTGCCAGCAGCCAGGCCTACGAGCAGTACTTC. Translating gives CASSQAYEQYF.

The chain uses TRBV28 and TRBJ1-4; possibly TRBD1 for D (5 bases). Trimming took 6 bases from V and 7 from J, leaving 12 bases between them. The length of the CDR3 is 13 residues. Germline lookup yields CDR1 MDHEN and CDR2 SYDVKM. The CDR3 sequence is CASRGRRGEKLFF. CDR3 DNA sequence: TGTGCCAGCAGGGGTCGGAGGGGTGAAAAACTGTTTTTT. The full variable domain, with the rest looked up from reference TRBV28 and TRBJ1-4, is DVKVTQSSRYLVKRTGEKVFLECVQDMDHENMFWYRQDPGLGLRLIYFSYDVKMKEKGDIPEGYSVSREKKERFSLILESASTNQTSMYLCASRGRRGEKLFFGSGTQLSVL.

This chain connects TRBV10-1 to TRBJ2-7; the D is unclear. CDR3 length equals 14 residues. V gave up 8 bases and J gave up 6 bases, with 20 bases separating them. Looked up from germline, CDR1 is WNHNN and CDR2 is SYGVQD (reference sequence). The CDR3 loop reads CASLPLRKWVEQYF. The CDR3 coding sequence is TGCGCCAGCTTACCACTACGGAAGTGGGTCGAGCAGTACTTC.

The chain couples TRBV9 to TRBJ2-7, with 11 nucleotides matching TRBD2. This CDR3 has 15 residues. Germline CDR1 SGDLS, CDR2 YYNGEE. V lost 2 bases, J lost 3 bases, and 4 bases stayed unmatched. The CDR3 loop is CASSVSGTSGYEQYF. DNA of the CDR3: TGTGCCAGCAGCGTTTCCGGGACTAGCGGCTACGAGCAGTACTTC.

This chain links TRBV2 with TRBJ2-7, with 7 bases identical to TRBD1. The length of the CDR3 is 16 residues. With V trimmed by 7 bases and J by 0 bases, 12 bases remained unmatched. Germline CDR1 reads SNHLY; CDR2 reads FYNNEI. CDR3 DNA sequence: TGTGCCAGCACTCTCCCGAGGGGGCAGAGCTCCTACGAGCAGTACTTC. It specifies CASTLPRGQSSYEQYF.

The V gene is TRBV3-1 (or the pseudogene TRBV3-2), the J gene TRBJ2-3, with TRBD2 matching over 10 bases. The CDR3 loop spans 19 amino acids. Losses at the gene ends were 0 bases for V and 3 bases for J; bases not matched to a gene: 12. Germline V gene data show CDR1 as LGHDT and CDR2 as YNNKEL (reference sequence). CDR3 sequence reads: CASSQELVSGRGWTDTQYF. The CDR3, as DNA: TGTGCCAGCAGCCAAGAGCTGGTGAGCGGGAGGGGTTGGACAGATACGCAGTATTTT.

Comments on this clone: Different DNA sequences within this sample yield the same CDR3. The chain joins TRBV6-5 to TRBJ1-2; D is undetermined. The V gene's germline CDR1 is MNHEY and CDR2 SVGAGI. Trimming shortened V by 6 bases and J by 2 bases, and 4 bases separated the two germline ends. CDR3 length: 11 amino acids. The CDR3 region has the DNA TGTGCCAGCAGGTCGAACTATGGCTACACCTTC. Translating it yields CASRSNYGYTF.

This clone has only one observation. The chain links TRBV7-8 to TRBJ1-1, with 7 bases lining up with TRBD1. Germline loops: CDR1 SGHVS, CDR2 FQNEAQ. The V and J ends lost 3 bases and 1 base, in that order; junction bases with no gene match: 5. The CDR3 runs to 15 residues. The CDR3 nucleotides are TGTGCCAGCAGCTTTTTGACAGGGAAGAACACTGAAGCTTTCTTT. The encoded protein is CASSFLTGKNTEAFF.

The chain couples TRBV9 to TRBJ2-7; D is perhaps TRBD2 (5 bases). Germline V CDR1 and CDR2: SGDLS, YYNGEE. Between the trimmed V and J ends, which lost 6 bases and 6 bases, there was a span of 19 bases. The CDR3 contains 14 residues. The CDR3 protein is CASTLDGGVGEQYF. The CDR3 DNA is TGTGCCAGCACTTTAGACGGAGGAGTAGGCGAGCAGTACTTC.

This chain connects TRBV27 to TRBJ1-1, with a possible D match to TRBD1 (6 bases). Trimming stripped 0 bases from V and 7 bases from J, with 12 bases between. Germline V gives CDR1 MNHEY, CDR2 SMNVEV (reference sequence). CDR3 size: 14 residues. In DNA form, the CDR3 reads TGTGCCAGCAGTTTATCCAGGGGTATCGGTGAAGCTTTCTTT. The encoded protein is CASSLSRGIGEAFF.

As regards this clone: The same CDR3 is also encoded by other DNA sequences in this sample. V usage is TRBV10-3 and J usage is TRBJ1-6, with 8 bases that match TRBD1. Germline-derived CDR1 and CDR2 are ENHRY and SYGVKD. The CDR3 runs to 15 residues. The J segment lost 5 bases and the V segment lost 2 bases, leaving 2 bases of the junction unmatched. CDR3 loop: CAISEGQGDNSPLHF. For the CDR3, the DNA is TGTGCCATCAGTGAGGGACAGGGAGATAATTCACCCCTCCACTTT.

The V call is TRBV7-2, the J call TRBJ2-7, with TRBD1 identical over 8 bases. Germline V gives CDR1 SGHTA, CDR2 FQGNSA. The CDR3 length is 14 residues. The trim removed 7 bases at V and 0 bases at J, leaving 5 bases unmatched. This chain's CDR3 is CASMDRAYSYEQYF. CDR3 sequence (DNA): TGTGCCAGCATGGACAGGGCATACTCCTACGAGCAGTACTTC.

This clone was found once. V gene TRBV11-2 combines with J gene TRBJ1-3; D is perhaps TRBD1 (6 bases). This CDR3 is built from 16 residues. Per the germline V gene, CDR1 is SGHAT and CDR2 is FQNNGV. The V end lost 1 base, the J end lost 0 bases, and 10 bases lay between the germline ends. The CDR3 reads CASSLVGGLSGNTIYF. The CDR3, as DNA: TGTGCCAGCAGCTTAGTTGGGGGCCTCTCTGGAAACACCATATATTTT.

V is TRBV7-8 and J is TRBJ1-3; 7 positions match TRBD1. V lost 5 bases, J lost 2 bases, and 6 bases stayed unmatched. The CDR3 length is 15 residues. Looked up from germline, CDR1 is SGHVS and CDR2 is FQNEAQ. Written as DNA, the CDR3 is TGTGCCAGCAGCCCGACAGGGATAGCTGGAAACACCATATATTTT. It codes for CASSPTGIAGNTIYF.

The V gene is TRBV30, the J gene TRBJ2-1; 10 positions match TRBD2. CDR3 size: 13 residues. The V gene's germline CDR1 is GTSNPN and CDR2 SVGIG (reference sequence). With 0 bases clipped from V and 9 bases from J, the junction kept 2 bases outside the gene matches. CDR3 nucleotides: TGTGCCTGGAGTGTACTAGCGGGAACTGAGCAGTTCTTC. Residues: CAWSVLAGTEQFF.

The genes are TRBV6-1 and TRBJ2-1, with 9 bases identical to TRBD1. The CDR3 is 15 amino acids. Trimming took 2 bases from V and 8 from J; bases not matched to a gene: 7. From germline, CDR1 is MNHNS and CDR2 SASEGT. The CDR3 DNA reads as TGTGCCAGCAGTGAACCGGGACAGGGAAGCGATGAGCAGTTCTTC. Encoded protein: CASSEPGQGSDEQFF.

This chain joins TRBV27 and TRBJ1-2; 9 bases align to TRBD1. The V gene end was trimmed by 4 bases and the J gene end by 6 bases; junction bases not matched to a gene: 6. CDR3 length equals 14 residues. Germline CDR1 reads MNHEY; CDR2 reads SMNVEV (reference sequence). The CDR3 loop reads CASSSTGGWHGYTF. The CDR3 DNA reads TGTGCCAGCAGTTCGACAGGGGGGTGGCATGGCTACACCTTC.

V gene TRBV7-9 combines with J gene TRBJ2-7; D is possibly TRBD2 (5 bases). The V gene's germline CDR1 is SEHNR and CDR2 FQNEAQ (reference sequence). This CDR3 spans 14 amino acids. V was trimmed by 4 bases and J by 0 bases, leaving 10 bases between them. This CDR3 is CASSSLTTSYEQYF. The DNA of the CDR3 is TGTGCCAGCAGCTCATTGACTACCTCCTACGAGCAGTACTTC. The whole variable domain, remainder taken from reference TRBV7-9 and TRBJ2-7, is DTGVSQNPRHKITKRGQNVTFRCDPISEHNRLYWYRQTLGQGPEFLTYFQNEAQLEKSRLLSDRFSAERPKGSFSTLEIQRTEQGDSAMYLCASSSLTTSYEQYFGPGTRLTVT.

The V call is TRBV5-1, the J call TRBJ2-7; possibly TRBD2 for D (7 bases). CDR1 and CDR2 (germline): SGHRS, YFSETQ. V lost 3 bases, J lost 2 bases, and 12 bases lay in between. This CDR3 comprises 14 residues. In DNA form, the CDR3 reads TGCGCCAGCAGCTCCGGGGGGCTTACCTACGAGCAGTACTTC. Its translation is CASSSGGLTYEQYF.

The chain joins TRBV4-3 to TRBJ2-1; D perhaps matches TRBD2 (6 bases). Deletions cut 3 bases from V and 4 bases from J, with 19 bases between. The CDR3 spans 17 residues. Germline loops: CDR1 LGHNA, CDR2 YSLEER. The CDR3 DNA reads TGCGCCAGCAGCCAGGAGGGAGGATCGCGGAAATACAATGAGCAGTTCTTC. It is translated as CASSQEGGSRKYNEQFF.

V and J are TRBV2 and TRBJ2-5; D is unresolved. V dropped 7 bases and J dropped 4 bases, with 19 bases sitting between them. Germline-derived CDR1 and CDR2 are SNHLY and FYNNEI. The CDR3 consists of 15 residues. The CDR3 loop reads CASNPYSAFSETQYF. The CDR3 nucleotides read TGTGCCAGCAATCCGTACAGTGCCTTTTCAGAGACCCAGTACTTC.

This chain connects TRBV7-9 to TRBJ1-5; TRBD1 is a possible D gene (5 bases). V lost 1 base, J lost 7 bases, and 14 bases lay in between. This CDR3 has 15 residues. Germline V CDR1 and CDR2: SEHNR, FQNEAQ (reference sequence). Written as DNA, the CDR3 is TGTGCCAGCAGCTTAGGGCAGGGCACCCCGCAGCCCCAGCATTTT. Translated: CASSLGQGTPQPQHF. The variable domain in full, with the rest retrieved from reference TRBV7-9 and TRBJ1-5, is DTGVSQNPRHKITKRGQNVTFRCDPISEHNRLYWYRQTLGQGPEFLTYFQNEAQLEKSRLLSDRFSAERPKGSFSTLEIQRTEQGDSAMYLCASSLGQGTPQPQHFGDGTRLSIL.

Notes on this clone: The DNA is left out, because the CDR3 cannot be placed on it with certainty; the CDR3 is given as TCRdb lists it. The rearrangement links TRBV28 to TRBJ1-1; the table's D call, TRBD1, has no DNA check behind it. The CDR3 region is 14 residues in length, termini included. The germline CDR1 and CDR2 sequences are MDHEN and SYDVKM. CDR3 protein: CASSTSTVTAEAFF.

V gene TRBV11-2 combines with J gene TRBJ1-1; possible D gene TRBD1, 5 bases. The CDR3 is 12 amino acids. CDR1 is SGHAT and CDR2 is FQNNGV in the germline V gene. The ends were cut back, 5 bases at V and 5 bases at J, with 9 bases in the middle. CDR3 sequence reads: CASSPQGTEAFF. The CDR3 DNA is TGTGCCAGCAGCCCCCAGGGTACTGAAGCTTTCTTT.

With regard to this clone: Other nucleotide sequences from this sample produce the same CDR3. The chain links TRBV5-5 to TRBJ2-2, with D possibly TRBD2 on 5 matching bases. CDR3 length: 15 residues. The germline V gene has CDR1 SGHKS and CDR2 YYEKEE (reference sequence). Trimming shortened V by 2 bases and J by 1 base, and 9 bases separated the two germline ends. The CDR3 nucleotides are TGTGCCAGCAGCTTAGGACGGGGGAACACCGGGGAGCTGTTTTTT. It codes for CASSLGRGNTGELFF.

The chain employs TRBV7-9 and TRBJ2-1; the D gene is possibly TRBD1 (5 bases). There are 15 residues in the CDR3. Germline lookup yields CDR1 SEHNR and CDR2 FQNEAQ (reference sequence). Trimming cost V 4 bases and J 1 base, with 11 bases left between them. The CDR3 DNA reads as TGTGCCAGCAGCTCCCAGGGCCTATCCTACAATGAGCAGTTCTTC. This sequence encodes CASSSQGLSYNEQFF.

This chain uses TRBV10-3 with TRBJ2-7, with 7 nucleotides matching TRBD1. Unmatched junction bases numbered 5, after V lost 6 bases and J lost 3 bases. The germline V gene has CDR1 ENHRY and CDR2 SYGVKD. The CDR3 sequence is 13 residues long. Written as DNA, the CDR3 is TGTGCCATCAGGACCGGGACAGACTACGAGCAGTACTTC. This gives the protein CAIRTGTDYEQYF.